This T cell receptor (beta chain) was documented in a study of circulating and synovial CD4+ cells in juvenile arthritis. Worth noting for this clone: The antigen is not known.

The CDR3 has 14 amino acids. CDR1 and CDR2 (germline): LNHNV, YYDKDF (reference sequence). The V segment lost 2 bases and the J segment 5 bases; nucleotides outside the gene matches: 5. Assay: immunoSEQ multiplex PCR; the TCRdb copy retains only in-frame clones and omits some. The repertoire includes over 30,000 clones, 85% to 95% of them detected once, and 0.7% sits in the top ten. Samples derive from patients with active juvenile idiopathic arthritis. Findings of the study overall: Bulk blood CD4 samples held at least an order of magnitude more or fewer genomes than CPL. Diversity here was lower than in bulk blood CD4 cells.

This TCR was sampled from a human donor with juvenile idiopathic arthritis. The rearrangement joins TRBV15 to TRBJ2-7; 8 bases align to TRBD1. Sequenced sample: CD4+ T cells from blood. CDR3 in amino acids: CATSRLGQGHEQYF. The CDR3 nucleotides read TGTGCCACCAGCAGACTAGGACAGGGCCACGAGCAGTACTTC.